One and the same sample provided the 11 T cell receptor beta chains below, sequenced in a study of T cell changes during pregnancy in multiple sclerosis. TCRdb keeps only in-frame clones here, not all; method: immunoSEQ multiplex PCR. The sample has 65,000 to 90,000 clones; roughly 91% are singletons. The sequencing here drew on CD4+ T cells from peripheral blood mononuclear cells, taken after pregnancy. The source of these receptors is a female donor with multiple sclerosis, enrolled in a pregnancy study.

V is TRBV7-3 and J is TRBJ2-2, with TRBD1 as a possible D gene (5 bases). CDR1 is SGHTA, CDR2 FQGTGA, per germline. The length of the CDR3 is 17 residues. The V end lost 6 bases, the J end lost 6 bases, and 23 bases lay between the germline ends. The CDR3 sequence is CASSPLYQGIGAGELFF. Here the CDR3 DNA reads TGTGCCAGCAGTCCTCTTTACCAGGGAATTGGGGCCGGGGAGCTGTTTTTT.

The chain links TRBV5-1 to TRBJ1-2; 8 nucleotides align to TRBD1. The J segment lost 4 bases and the V segment lost 3 bases, leaving 5 bases of the junction unmatched. CDR3 length equals 14 residues. Germline values: CDR1 SGHRS, CDR2 YFSETQ. CDR3 protein: CASSSTGDSYGYTF. CDR3 nucleotide sequence: TGCGCCAGCAGCTCGACAGGGGACTCCTATGGCTACACCTTC.

The genes are TRBV7-9 and TRBJ2-1; D is unclear. Between the trimmed V and J ends, which lost 2 bases and 7 bases, there was a span of 3 bases. Germline values: CDR1 SEHNR, CDR2 FQNEAQ (reference sequence). The length of the CDR3 is 11 residues. The CDR3 nucleotides read TGTGCCAGCAGCTTACAGAATGAGCAGTTCTTC. Amino acid sequence: CASSLQNEQFF.

The V and J genes are TRBV11-1 and TRBJ2-7, with TRBD1 matching over 7 bases. The germline gives CDR1 SGHAT, CDR2 FQDESV (reference sequence). V lost 4 bases and J lost 3; bases outside the gene matches: 9. The CDR3 totals 15 residues. CDR3 residues: CASSSDRNSVYEQYF. The CDR3 DNA reads as TGTGCCAGCAGCTCGGACAGGAACTCGGTCTACGAGCAGTACTTC.

Here the CDR3 DNA reads TGTGCCACCCAGAAAGGCGGCGCTAGCACAGATACGCAGTATTTT. Encoded protein: CATQKGGASTDTQYF. The chain links TRBV2 to TRBJ2-3, with D hard to call. Trimming left V 10 bases short and J 0 bases short, with 17 bases between. The CDR3 is 15 residues long. CDR1 is SNHLY and CDR2 is FYNNEI in the germline V gene.

The CDR3 here is CASSWRTGWTGELFF. The CDR3 bases are TGTGCCAGCAGCTGGAGGACAGGGTGGACCGGGGAGCTGTTTTTT. The chain has TRBV7-2 and TRBJ2-2; 8 bases line up with TRBD1. CDR3 size: 15 residues. The V gene's germline CDR1 is SGHTA and CDR2 FQGNSA. With 4 bases clipped from V and 5 bases from J, the junction kept 6 bases outside the gene matches.

The chain employs TRBV5-1 and TRBJ1-3, with D unresolved. V was cut by 0 bases and J by 0 bases, with 16 bases left in between. From germline, CDR1 is SGHRS and CDR2 YFSETQ. The CDR3 covers 18 residues. The CDR3 reads CASSLAGGQALSGNTIYF. The CDR3 DNA sequence: TGCGCCAGCAGCTTGGCGGGAGGGCAGGCGCTCTCTGGAAACACCATATATTTT.

The chain joins TRBV29-1 to TRBJ2-1; 9 bases align to TRBD2. The CDR3 loop spans 14 amino acids. CDR1 and CDR2 (germline): SQVTM, ANQGSEA. With V trimmed by 5 bases and J by 4 bases, 6 bases remained unmatched. The CDR3 loop is CSVTGLAIYNEQFF. CDR3 nucleotide sequence: TGCAGCGTTACCGGACTAGCGATATACAATGAGCAGTTCTTC.

The chain employs TRBV5-1 and TRBJ2-1; D possibly corresponds to TRBD2 (6 bases). CDR1 and CDR2 (germline): SGHRS, YFSETQ. Between the trimmed V and J ends, which lost 1 base and 5 bases, there was a span of 19 bases. This CDR3 region has 17 residues. The CDR3 is CASSLYGVAVTDNEQFF. DNA of the CDR3: TGCGCCAGCAGCTTGTACGGAGTAGCGGTAACGGACAATGAGCAGTTCTTC.

This clone was picked up one time. This chain links TRBV19 with TRBJ2-1; 11 bases are a match to TRBD2. The length of the CDR3 is 15 residues. The V segment lost 5 bases and the J segment 2 bases; nucleotides outside the gene matches: 2. Germline CDR1 and CDR2: LNHDA and SQIVND (reference sequence). The CDR3 sequence is CASSLAGGPYNEQFF. CDR3 bases: TGTGCCAGTAGTTTAGCGGGAGGGCCCTACAATGAGCAGTTCTTC.

The gene calls are TRBV18 and TRBJ2-7; 8 nucleotides match TRBD1. The CDR3 loop spans 14 amino acids. Germline CDR1 KGHSH, CDR2 LQKENI. V lost 5 bases to trimming and J lost 7 bases; unmatched junction nucleotides: 10. For the CDR3, the DNA is TGTGCCAGCTCAATCGGACAGGGAGTCGGGGAGCAGTACTTC. Translated: CASSIGQGVGEQYF.